These 30 T cell receptor beta chains were all obtained from the same sample, sequenced in a study of CD8+ T cells in alopecia areata. The sample's treatment: oral pan-JAK inhibitor, 5-10 mg twice daily. Investigators isolated RNA and reverse transcribed it into cDNA to act as the sequencing template. Repertoires were generated with immunoSEQ multiplex PCR, while TCRdb's copy carries only in-frame clones and drops some. The sample has more than 85,000 clones; 60% to 65% are singletons. The sequencing here drew on CD8+ T cells sorted from blood, taken at week 4, from a patient treated with tofacitinib. Receptor source: a human donor with alopecia areata.

In this sample, this clone turned up a few times. The chain employs TRBV15 and TRBJ2-3; the D is unclear. Germline CDR1 reads LNHNV; CDR2 reads YYDKDF (reference sequence). V lost 0 bases, J lost 0 bases, and 4 bases lay in between. This CDR3 region has 14 residues. Written as DNA, the CDR3 is TGTGCCACCAGCAGAGATTCTAGCACAGATACGCAGTATTTT. Residues: CATSRDSSTDTQYF.

This sequence joins TRBV28 and TRBJ2-5, with D tentatively TRBD1 (6 bases). Trimming took off 6 bases at V and 2 bases at J, with 16 bases between the two ends. This CDR3 spans 15 amino acids. Per the germline V gene, CDR1 is MDHEN and CDR2 is SYDVKM. CDR3 protein: CASRYLSQGQETQYF. The DNA of the CDR3 is TGTGCCAGCAGGTACTTGAGTCAGGGGCAAGAGACCCAGTACTTC.

V and J are TRBV7-9 and TRBJ2-5; a possible D gene is TRBD1 (5 bases). Germline V lookup: CDR1 SEHNR, CDR2 FQNEAQ (reference sequence). The CDR3 spans 16 residues. With 1 base removed from V and 2 bases from J, the gap between germline ends came to 14 bases. CDR3 in amino acids: CASSLGGTGIQETQYF. CDR3 in DNA: TGTGCCAGCAGCTTAGGCGGCACAGGAATTCAAGAGACCCAGTACTTC. Complete variable domain (other parts from reference TRBV7-9 and TRBJ2-5): DTGVSQNPRHKITKRGQNVTFRCDPISEHNRLYWYRQTLGQGPEFLTYFQNEAQLEKSRLLSDRFSAERPKGSFSTLEIQRTEQGDSAMYLCASSLGGTGIQETQYFGPGTRLLVL.

The chain couples TRBV23-1 to TRBJ1-5; D gene unclear. TRBV23-1 is sorted into the ORF group, with uncertain function. The V end was cut by 3 bases, the J end by 3 bases, with 15 bases between. CDR3 length equals 16 residues. CDR3 sequence: CASSHPSGSPNQPQHF. The CDR3 nucleotides read TGCGCCAGCAGTCATCCCTCCGGCAGCCCCAATCAGCCCCAGCATTTT.

The V and J genes are TRBV9 and TRBJ2-5, with 9 bases fitting TRBD2. Trimming took 3 bases from V and 4 from J; bases not matched to a gene: 10. This CDR3 contains 16 residues. Per germline, CDR1 SGDLS and CDR2 YYNGEE. CDR3 amino acids: CASSARTSAGGETQYF. CDR3 in DNA: TGTGCCAGCAGCGCGAGGACTAGCGCTGGGGGAGAGACCCAGTACTTC.

The rearrangement uses TRBV15 and TRBJ2-1, with 9 bases matching TRBD2. Germline V gene lookup returns CDR1 LNHNV and CDR2 YYDKDF (reference sequence). The V segment lost 4 bases and the J segment 8 bases; nucleotides outside the gene matches: 27. The length of the CDR3 is 21 residues. The CDR3 loop reads CATSTREGMAGGPVRVDEQFF. Written as DNA, the CDR3 is TGTGCCACCAGCACCAGGGAAGGAATGGCGGGAGGGCCGGTAAGGGTGGATGAGCAGTTCTTC.

This clone is classed as medium-sized. The chain has TRBV7-2 and TRBJ2-7; 9 bases agree with TRBD2. The CDR3 length is 14 residues. V lost 3 bases and J lost 3; bases outside the gene matches: 3. Germline CDR1 and CDR2: SGHTA and FQGNSA. The CDR3 DNA follows: TGTGCCAGCAGCTTGACGACTAGCGGCTACGAGCAGTACTTC. Translation gives CASSLTTSGYEQYF.

This sequence joins TRBV4-1 and TRBJ1-2; D is unclear. Trimming left V 0 bases short and J 4 bases short, with 12 bases between. There are 15 residues in the CDR3. Germline CDR1 MGHRA, CDR2 YSYEKL. The chain's CDR3 is CASSQEPDMIYGYTF. CDR3 DNA sequence: TGCGCCAGCAGCCAAGAGCCAGACATGATCTATGGCTACACCTTC.

This chain uses TRBV5-4 with TRBJ1-2, with 7 positions matching TRBD1. The V gene end was trimmed by 5 bases and the J gene end by 0 bases; junction bases not matched to a gene: 4. The CDR3 contains 14 residues. Germline V gene data show CDR1 as SGHNT and CDR2 as YYREEE (reference sequence). The CDR3 region has the DNA TGTGCCAGCAGGAGGACAGGAGCTAACTATGGCTACACCTTC. It codes for CASRRTGANYGYTF.

In this sample, this clone turned up once. This rearrangement joins TRBV6-9 to TRBJ1-1, with D perhaps TRBD1 (5 bases). Germline CDR1 and CDR2: MNHGY and SVAAGI. The CDR3 runs to 13 residues. V dropped 3 bases and J dropped 3 bases, with 8 bases sitting between them. The CDR3 reads CASSYGAHTEAFF. Written as DNA, the CDR3 is TGTGCCAGCAGTTACGGGGCCCACACTGAAGCTTTCTTT.

About this clone itself: At one end, the junction sequence differs from germline, possibly due to a read error. CDR3 protein: CSVEGLPGRMVF. DNA for the CDR3: TGCAGCGTTGAAGGGTTACCGGGTCGTATGGTCTTT. This rearrangement joins TRBV29-1 to TRBJ1-1; no clear D. CDR3 length: 12 amino acids. Germline CDR1 SQVTM, CDR2 ANQGSEA.

This clone was counted a few times. The J gene is TRBJ2-3, the V gene TRBV28; D possibly corresponds to TRBD2 (6 bases). Trimming took 2 bases from V and 0 from J, leaving 6 bases between them. In germline, CDR1 is MDHEN, CDR2 SYDVKM. The CDR3 runs to 14 residues. The chain's CDR3 is CASSLGGSTDTQYF. Written as DNA, the CDR3 is TGTGCCAGCAGTTTAGGGGGGAGCACAGATACGCAGTATTTT.

The V and J genes are TRBV10-3 and TRBJ2-1; no clear D gene. The CDR3 has 12 residues. Per the germline V gene, CDR1 is ENHRY and CDR2 is SYGVKD. Deletions cut 6 bases from V and 9 bases from J, with 12 bases between. The CDR3 nucleotides are TGTGCCATCAGGGACCTCCTAGGTGAGCAGTTCTTC. Amino acid sequence: CAIRDLLGEQFF.

The chain uses TRBV19 and TRBJ2-1; D ambiguous. The V gene lost 3 bases and the J gene lost 15 bases, with 18 bases spanning the gap. CDR1 is LNHDA and CDR2 is SQIVND in the germline V gene (reference sequence). CDR3 size: 13 residues. The CDR3 loop is CASSMLPAGLRFF. The CDR3 DNA sequence: TGTGCCAGTAGTATGCTACCGGCTGGGTTACGGTTCTTC.

This clone has ten or more counts. The chain employs TRBV6-4 and TRBJ2-1; D gene uncertain. CDR3 length equals 14 residues. V was cut by 0 bases and J by 9 bases, with 12 bases left in between. Looked up from germline, CDR1 is MRHNA and CDR2 is SNTAGT. The CDR3: CASSDSMSYGEQFF. In DNA, the CDR3 is TGTGCCAGCAGTGACTCGATGTCGTACGGTGAGCAGTTCTTC.

This clone was seen only once. The chain carries TRBV9 and TRBJ2-2; D gene uncertain. The CDR3 is 12 residues long. Trimming cost V 4 bases and J 4 bases, with 5 bases left between them. Germline loops: CDR1 SGDLS, CDR2 YYNGEE. The chain's CDR3 is CASSSSTGELFF. The CDR3 nucleotides are TGTGCCAGCAGCTCCTCCACCGGGGAGCTGTTTTTT.

The chain carries TRBV4-1 and TRBJ2-7; no definite D call. Trimming stripped 1 base from V and 0 bases from J, with 16 bases between. This CDR3 region has 17 residues. CDR1 and CDR2 (germline): MGHRA, YSYEKL. CDR3 loop: CASSQVISAPNSYEQYF. The CDR3 DNA reads TGCGCCAGCAGCCAAGTAATATCGGCACCGAACTCCTACGAGCAGTACTTC.

This clone was counted a few times. This chain connects TRBV9 to TRBJ2-1; D might be TRBD2 (5 bases). Between the trimmed V and J ends, which lost 4 bases and 13 bases, there was a span of 24 bases. From germline, CDR1 is SGDLS and CDR2 YYNGEE. The CDR3 sequence is 15 residues long. CDR3 region: CASSPSPSPGIEQFF. As DNA, the CDR3 is TGTGCCAGCAGCCCAAGCCCCTCCCCCGGGATAGAACAGTTCTTC.

This clone was observed a few times. The J gene is TRBJ2-3, the V gene TRBV4-1; 7 nucleotides line up with TRBD2. The V and J ends lost 1 base and 11 bases, in that order; junction bases with no gene match: 3. In germline, CDR1 is MGHRA, CDR2 YSYEKL. This CDR3 has 12 amino acids. CDR3 sequence: CASSQALAVQYF. The CDR3 coding sequence is TGCGCCAGCAGCCAAGCTCTAGCGGTGCAGTATTTT.

The chain carries TRBV5-6 and TRBJ2-3; D is undetermined. CDR3 length: 15 amino acids. The V gene's germline CDR1 is SGHDT and CDR2 YYEEEE. V gave up 0 bases and J gave up 3 bases, with 11 bases separating them. CDR3 region: CASSLEVGLTDTQYF. The CDR3 region has the DNA TGTGCCAGCAGCTTGGAGGTGGGCCTTACAGATACGCAGTATTTT. The complete variable domain, with remaining parts taken from reference TRBV5-6 and TRBJ2-3, reads DAGVTQSPTHLIKTRGQQVTLRCSPKSGHDTVSWYQQALGQGPQFIFQYYEEEERQRGNFPDRFSGHQFPNYSSELNVNALLLGDSALYLCASSLEVGLTDTQYFGPGTRLTVL.

The rearrangement joins TRBV25-1 to TRBJ1-1; tentative D call: TRBD1 (5 bases). This CDR3 has 15 residues. The germline V gene encodes CDR1 MGHDK and CDR2 SYGVNS. Trimming cost V 1 base and J 0 bases, with 9 bases left between them. The CDR3 sequence: CASSESTGMNTEAFF. CDR3 bases: TGTGCCAGCAGTGAATCCACAGGCATGAACACTGAAGCTTTCTTT.

The chain uses TRBV5-6 and TRBJ2-1; 13 nucleotides match TRBD2. The J segment lost 8 bases and the V segment lost 3 bases, leaving 5 bases of the junction unmatched. Germline CDR1 and CDR2: SGHDT and YYEEEE. The CDR3 is made up of 15 amino acids. The CDR3 protein is CASSWGLAGLDEQFF. Here the CDR3 DNA reads TGTGCCAGCAGCTGGGGACTAGCGGGGTTGGATGAGCAGTTCTTC.

This clone is large (0.1 to 1%) within its sample. This chain uses TRBV5-6 with TRBJ2-3, with D possibly matching TRBD2 (5 bases). V was pared by 0 bases and J by 4 bases, with 15 bases between. Germline V lookup: CDR1 SGHDT, CDR2 YYEEEE. The CDR3 totals 16 residues. The DNA of the CDR3 is TGTGCCAGCAGCTTGGACGGCGGGTTCTCCCCAGATACGCAGTATTTT. Its translation: CASSLDGGFSPDTQYF.

The rearrangement joins TRBV30 to TRBJ1-2; D is uncertain. The V and J ends lost 0 bases and 7 bases respectively, with 15 bases between them. The CDR3 loop spans 14 amino acids. Germline V gene sequence: CDR1 GTSNPN, CDR2 SVGIG (reference sequence). The CDR3 nucleotides are TGTGCCTGGAGTGTAAAGGTGTGGGTACCTGGCTACACCTTC. It translates to CAWSVKVWVPGYTF. Looking up the rest from reference TRBV30 and TRBJ1-2 gives the full variable domain: SQTIHQWPATLVQPVGSPLSLECTVEGTSNPNLYWYRQAAGRGLQLLFYSVGIGQISSEVPQNLSASRPQDRQFILSSKKLLLSDSGFYLCAWSVKVWVPGYTFGSGTRLTVV.

V gene TRBV10-2 combines with J gene TRBJ1-5, with a possible D match to TRBD1 (5 bases). CDR1 is WSHSY, CDR2 SAAADI, per germline. This CDR3 has 11 residues. V lost 5 bases and J lost 7, with 6 bases in between. The CDR3 loop is CASSQGQPQHF. CDR3 DNA sequence: TGCGCCAGCAGTCAGGGCCAGCCCCAGCATTTT.

The chain carries TRBV27 and TRBJ1-1, with D maybe TRBD1 (6 bases). Germline lookup yields CDR1 MNHEY and CDR2 SMNVEV (reference sequence). Trimming took off 3 bases at V and 6 bases at J, with 14 bases between the two ends. This CDR3 is 14 amino acids long. In nucleotides, the CDR3 is TGTGCCAGCAGTTTCTTGGGCAGGGGCTCTGAAGCTTTCTTT. Translating gives CASSFLGRGSEAFF.

The V call is TRBV28, the J call TRBJ2-4; tentative D call: TRBD1 (5 bases). The ends were cut back, 1 base at V and 3 bases at J, with 19 bases in the middle. CDR3 length: 18 amino acids. Germline V gene data show CDR1 as MDHEN and CDR2 as SYDVKM. This CDR3 reads CASSLFLDTRQDKNIQYF. CDR3 nucleotide sequence: TGTGCCAGCAGTTTATTTTTGGACACCCGACAAGACAAAAACATTCAGTACTTC.

J is TRBJ2-7 and V is TRBV10-3, with 7 positions matching TRBD2. This CDR3 has 16 residues. The germline V gene encodes CDR1 ENHRY and CDR2 SYGVKD. The V gene end was trimmed by 2 bases and the J gene end by 0 bases; junction bases not matched to a gene: 7. The CDR3 is CAISEHDASGSYEQYF. The CDR3 nucleotides read TGTGCCATCAGTGAGCACGACGCTAGCGGCTCCTACGAGCAGTACTTC.

The rearrangement uses TRBV27 and TRBJ1-2; weak D call: TRBD1 (6 bases). Per the germline V gene, CDR1 is MNHEY and CDR2 is SMNVEV (reference sequence). The V end lost 0 bases, the J end lost 2 bases, and 10 bases lay between the germline ends. This CDR3 comprises 15 residues. The CDR3 protein is CASSLSRGANYGYTF. The CDR3 nucleotides are TGTGCCAGCAGTTTATCCCGGGGGGCGAACTATGGCTACACCTTC.

The chain carries TRBV30 and TRBJ2-1; 8 nucleotides agree with TRBD2. Trimming at V came to 0 bases and at J to 8 bases, leaving 3 bases not matched to a gene. This CDR3 is 13 amino acids long. CDR1 is GTSNPN, CDR2 SVGIG, per germline (reference sequence). The CDR3 DNA follows: TGTGCCTGGAGTGTAGCGGGAGTTGATGAGCAGTTCTTC. This sequence encodes CAWSVAGVDEQFF.